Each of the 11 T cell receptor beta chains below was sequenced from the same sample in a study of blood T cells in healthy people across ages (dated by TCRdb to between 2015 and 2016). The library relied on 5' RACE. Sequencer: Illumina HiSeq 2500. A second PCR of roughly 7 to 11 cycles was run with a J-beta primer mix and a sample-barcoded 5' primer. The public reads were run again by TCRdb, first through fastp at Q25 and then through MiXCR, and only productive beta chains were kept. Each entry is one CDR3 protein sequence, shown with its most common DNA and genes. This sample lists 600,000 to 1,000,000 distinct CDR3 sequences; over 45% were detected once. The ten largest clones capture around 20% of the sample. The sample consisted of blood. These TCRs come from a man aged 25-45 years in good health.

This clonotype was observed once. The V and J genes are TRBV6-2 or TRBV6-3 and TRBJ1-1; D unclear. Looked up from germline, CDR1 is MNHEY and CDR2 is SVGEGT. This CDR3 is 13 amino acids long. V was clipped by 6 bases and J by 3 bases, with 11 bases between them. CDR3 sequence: CASSTGRDTEAFF. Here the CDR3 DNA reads TGTGCCAGCAGCACGGGGAGGGACACTGAAGCTTTCTTT.

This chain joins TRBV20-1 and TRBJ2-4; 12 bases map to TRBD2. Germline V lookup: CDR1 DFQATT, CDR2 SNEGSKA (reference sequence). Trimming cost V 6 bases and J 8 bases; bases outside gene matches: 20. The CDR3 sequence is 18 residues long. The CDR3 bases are TGCAGTGCGTATCCCGGACTAGCGGGATCCGGGGGAGGGGACATTCAGTACTTC. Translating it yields CSAYPGLAGSGGGDIQYF.

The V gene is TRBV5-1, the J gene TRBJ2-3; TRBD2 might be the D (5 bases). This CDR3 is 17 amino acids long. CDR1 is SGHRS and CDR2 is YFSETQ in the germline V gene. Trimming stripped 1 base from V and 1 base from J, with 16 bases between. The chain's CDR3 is CASSLNYRRVRTDTQYF. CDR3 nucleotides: TGCGCCAGCAGCTTGAATTATAGGCGGGTTCGCACAGATACGCAGTATTTT.

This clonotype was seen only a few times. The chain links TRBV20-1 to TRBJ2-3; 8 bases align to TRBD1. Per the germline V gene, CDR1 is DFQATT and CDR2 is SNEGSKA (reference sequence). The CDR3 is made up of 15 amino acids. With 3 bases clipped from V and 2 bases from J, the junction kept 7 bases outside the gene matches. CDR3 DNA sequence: TGCAGTGCTAGGAGTCAGACAGGGGACACAGATACGCAGTATTTT. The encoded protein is CSARSQTGDTDTQYF.

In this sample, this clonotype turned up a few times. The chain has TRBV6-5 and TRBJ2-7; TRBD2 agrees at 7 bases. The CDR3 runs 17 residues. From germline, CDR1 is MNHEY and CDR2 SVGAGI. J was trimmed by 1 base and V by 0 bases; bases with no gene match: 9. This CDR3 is CASSYSTSLAVSYEQYF. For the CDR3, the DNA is TGTGCCAGCAGTTACTCGACGAGTCTAGCGGTATCCTACGAGCAGTACTTC.

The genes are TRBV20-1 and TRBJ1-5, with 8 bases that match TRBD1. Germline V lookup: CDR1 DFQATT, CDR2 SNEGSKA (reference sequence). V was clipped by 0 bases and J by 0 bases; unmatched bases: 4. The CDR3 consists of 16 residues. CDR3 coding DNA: TGCAGTGCTAGAGATGGACAGGGCTATAGCAATCAGCCCCAGCATTTT. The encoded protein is CSARDGQGYSNQPQHF.

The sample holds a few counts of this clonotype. CDR3 in amino acids: CASSEQSGYGYTF. In nucleotides, the CDR3 is TGTGCCAGTAGTGAACAGTCCGGCTATGGCTACACCTTC. This chain joins TRBV19 and TRBJ1-2; D is unresolved. Germline V gene data show CDR1 as LNHDA and CDR2 as SQIVND (reference sequence). The V end lost 5 bases, the J end lost 4 bases, and 11 bases lay between the germline ends. This CDR3 spans 13 amino acids.

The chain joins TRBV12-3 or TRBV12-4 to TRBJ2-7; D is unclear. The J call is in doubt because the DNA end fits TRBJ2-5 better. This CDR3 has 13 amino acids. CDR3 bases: TGTGCCAGCAGTCCGAACGGCTCACCGACCCAGTACTTC. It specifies CASSPNGSPTQYF.

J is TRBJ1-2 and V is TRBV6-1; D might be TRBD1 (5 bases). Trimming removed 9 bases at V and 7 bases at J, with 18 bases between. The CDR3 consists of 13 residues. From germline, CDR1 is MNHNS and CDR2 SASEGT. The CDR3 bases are TGTGCCAGTAGGGACTCCAGCATAGGTGGCTACACCTTC. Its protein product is CASRDSSIGGYTF.

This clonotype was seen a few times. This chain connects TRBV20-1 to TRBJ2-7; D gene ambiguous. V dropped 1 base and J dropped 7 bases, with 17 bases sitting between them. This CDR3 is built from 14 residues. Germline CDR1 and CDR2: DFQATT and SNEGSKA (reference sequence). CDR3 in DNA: TGCAGTGCTAGAGTCTCCGGCCAAAAAGGGGAGCAGTACTTC. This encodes CSARVSGQKGEQYF.

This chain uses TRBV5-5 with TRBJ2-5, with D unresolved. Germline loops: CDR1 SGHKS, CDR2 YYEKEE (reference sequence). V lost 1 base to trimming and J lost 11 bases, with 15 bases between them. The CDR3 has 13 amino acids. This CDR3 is CASSLTVSGEQYF. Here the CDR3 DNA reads TGTGCCAGCAGCTTGACAGTTTCGGGTGAGCAGTACTTC.